A single sample gave rise to the 3 T cell receptor beta chains below, sequenced in a study of T cells in Graves' hyperthyroidism and ophthalmopathy. TCR beta CDR3 region amplification was performed from RNA transcripts. First-round RT-PCR with HTBI primers amplified the TCR CDR3 region. TCRdb re-called the multiplex PCR reads with MiXCR, one entry per CDR3 protein. In the table there are about 610,000 distinct CDR3 sequences, more than 15% of which are singletons. The sample was blood. These receptors were taken from a woman in her thirties or forties with Graves' ophthalmopathy.

This clonotype was recorded at least ten times. The gene calls are TRBV20-1 and TRBJ2-7; 10 bases are a match to TRBD2. The germline CDR1 and CDR2 sequences are DFQATT and SNEGSKA (reference sequence). This CDR3 has 15 residues. The V and J ends lost 2 bases and 3 bases, in that order; junction bases with no gene match: 7. The CDR3 region is CSARRSLAGSYEQYF. The CDR3 DNA follows: TGCAGTGCTAGACGGTCACTAGCGGGGAGCTACGAGCAGTACTTC.

V gene TRBV20-1 combines with J gene TRBJ1-1; TRBD1 might be the D (6 bases). Trimming took 0 bases from V and 4 from J, leaving 6 bases between them. This CDR3 is 12 amino acids long. In germline, CDR1 is DFQATT, CDR2 SNEGSKA (reference sequence). CDR3 loop: CSAREQGTEAFF. The CDR3 bases are TGCAGTGCTAGAGAACAGGGCACTGAAGCTTTCTTT.

In this sample, this clonotype turned up many times. The chain recombines TRBV2 with TRBJ2-2, with TRBD2 matching over 8 bases. The germline V gene encodes CDR1 SNHLY and CDR2 FYNNEI. The CDR3 length is 15 residues. The V and J ends lost 6 bases and 4 bases, in that order; junction bases with no gene match: 7. Here the CDR3 reads CASREIAGITGELFF. The DNA for the CDR3 is TGTGCCAGCAGGGAAATAGCGGGAATCACCGGGGAGCTGTTTTTT.